This is a list of T cell receptor beta chains from one sample in a study of tumor and adjacent non-tumor tissue in lung cancer. MiXCR, applied by TCRdb to the multiplex PCR reads, yields one record per CDR3 protein. The table lists 50,000 or so distinct CDR3 sequences, 74% of them singletons. Sequencing input: distant non-tumor lung tissue. The receptors were gathered from a woman aged 60-75 years with non-small cell lung cancer. Both conserved end residues are trimmed from each CDR3.

v_call	j_call	cdr3_aa
TRBV7-9	TRBJ2-1	ASSLGLAGDNEQF
TRBV20-1	TRBJ2-1	SAKDYLGYNEQF
TRBV6-2/TRBV6-3	TRBJ2-1	ASSDPGLSIEQF
TRBV7-9	TRBJ2-7	ASTPPRGLYEQY
TRBV4-3	TRBJ2-3	ASSHGQGVTDAQY
TRBV29-1	TRBJ2-7	SVEFRQGASYKQY
TRBV6-5	TRBJ2-1	ASNPPRSSYNEQF
TRBV6-2/TRBV6-3	TRBJ2-2	ASRAWDRNLSAEELF
TRBV5-4	TRBJ1-1	ASSRGDSGARTEAF
TRBV11-2	TRBJ2-2	ARSLQQGASGELF
TRBV6-5	TRBJ1-2	ASSAKRGPNYGYT
TRBV7-8	TRBJ2-7	ASSLSGIWSSEQY
TRBV2	TRBJ2-2	ANRLSKLAGRVGELF
TRBV11-2	TRBJ2-7	AGSWDLGGYGQY
TRBV7-8	TRBJ1-3	ASSLKGASGNTIY
TRBV11-2	TRBJ2-2	ASSFYQTGELF
TRBV11-2	TRBJ2-7	ASSWGSTMYEQY
TRBV4-3	TRBJ1-1	ACSQDETGSLGTEAF
TRBV6-4	TRBJ2-2	ARSPQLDNTGELF
TRBV29-1	TRBJ1-1	SVGVWGTEVL
TRBV6-2/TRBV6-3	.	TNSLTRTGARDQPQY
TRBV11-1	TRBJ2-2	ASSLRLAGESTWELL
TRBV29-1	TRBJ2-5	NVGRAFQETQY
TRBV6-2/TRBV6-3	TRBJ1-1	ASRNREDTETF
TRBV4-1	TRBJ1-1	ASSHRTENTEAF
TRBV5-1	TRBJ1-1	ASSSDSLNTEAF
TRBV29-1	TRBJ2-7	SVVSGHYEQY
TRBV28	TRBJ1-3	ASSQAHTGNTIY
TRBV12-3/TRBV12-4	TRBJ2-6	ASNGGRVSGANVMT
TRBV4-2	TRBJ2-1	ASSQDGGTSEQF
TRBV11-2	TRBJ1-2	ASAAEGYYGYT
TRBV10-1	TRBJ2-1	VSSQGGSSYNVQF
TRBV30	TRBJ2-7	AWSQWGAASGEQY
TRBV6-2/TRBV6-3	TRBJ2-2	ASSYTQERANIGELF
TRBV20-1	TRBJ2-5	SARDRMTGQQETQY
TRBV6-5	TRBJ2-5	ASRTGGQKTQY
TRBV4-3	TRBJ2-7	ASSQGARSEQH
TRBV4-3	TRBJ1-1	ASKQNSAGEAF
TRBV4-3	TRBJ2-7	GSSQDQSRGPEQY
TRBV4-3	TRBJ2-1	GSSQDHEAGALDEQF
TRBV28	TRBJ2-7	TSGFVGGSGHEQY